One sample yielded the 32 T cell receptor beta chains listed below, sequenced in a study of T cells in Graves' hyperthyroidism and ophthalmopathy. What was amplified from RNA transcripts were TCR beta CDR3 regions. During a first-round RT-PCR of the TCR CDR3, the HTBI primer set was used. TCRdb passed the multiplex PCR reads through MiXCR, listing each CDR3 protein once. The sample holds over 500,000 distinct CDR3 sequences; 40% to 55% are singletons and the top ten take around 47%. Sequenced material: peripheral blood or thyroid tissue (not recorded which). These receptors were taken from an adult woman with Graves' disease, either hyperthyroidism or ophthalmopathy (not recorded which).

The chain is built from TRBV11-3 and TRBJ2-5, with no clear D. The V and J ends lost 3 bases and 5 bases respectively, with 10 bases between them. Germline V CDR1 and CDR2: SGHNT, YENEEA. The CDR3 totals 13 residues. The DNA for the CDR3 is TGTGCCAGCAGCTTCACTTACGGCGAGACCCAGTACTTC. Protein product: CASSFTYGETQYF.

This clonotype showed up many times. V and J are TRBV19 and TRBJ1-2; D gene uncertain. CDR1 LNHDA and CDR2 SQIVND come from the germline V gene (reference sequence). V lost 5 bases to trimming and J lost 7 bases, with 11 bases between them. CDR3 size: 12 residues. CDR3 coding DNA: TGTGCCAGTAGTTTCAGGCTGCGTGGCTACACCTTC. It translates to CASSFRLRGYTF.

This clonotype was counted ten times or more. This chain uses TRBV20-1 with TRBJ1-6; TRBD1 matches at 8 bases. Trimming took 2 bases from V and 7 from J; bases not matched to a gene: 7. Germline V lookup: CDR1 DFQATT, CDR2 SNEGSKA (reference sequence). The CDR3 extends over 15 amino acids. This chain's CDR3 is CSARKGQDSNSPLHF. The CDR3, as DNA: TGCAGTGCTAGAAAGGGACAGGATTCAAATTCACCCCTCCACTTT.

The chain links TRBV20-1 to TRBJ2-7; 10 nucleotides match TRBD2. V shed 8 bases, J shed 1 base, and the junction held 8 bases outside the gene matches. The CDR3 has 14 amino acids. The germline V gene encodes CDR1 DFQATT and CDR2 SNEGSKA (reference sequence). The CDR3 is CSIAGTSVSYEQYF. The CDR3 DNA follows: TGCAGTATCGCCGGGACTAGCGTTTCCTACGAGCAGTACTTC.

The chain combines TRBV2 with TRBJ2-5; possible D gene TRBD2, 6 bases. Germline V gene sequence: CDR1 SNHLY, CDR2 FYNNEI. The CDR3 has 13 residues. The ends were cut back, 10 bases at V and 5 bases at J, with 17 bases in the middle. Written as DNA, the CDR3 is TGTGCCAATACCGAGGGAGGAGCGGAGACCCAGTACTTC. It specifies CANTEGGAETQYF.

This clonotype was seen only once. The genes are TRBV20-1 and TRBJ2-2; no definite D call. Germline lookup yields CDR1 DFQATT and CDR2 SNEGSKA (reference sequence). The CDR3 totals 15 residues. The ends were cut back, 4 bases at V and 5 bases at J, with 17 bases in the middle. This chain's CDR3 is CSATPWTLSTGELFF. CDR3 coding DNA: TGCAGTGCTACCCCATGGACCCTTAGTACCGGGGAGCTGTTTTTT.

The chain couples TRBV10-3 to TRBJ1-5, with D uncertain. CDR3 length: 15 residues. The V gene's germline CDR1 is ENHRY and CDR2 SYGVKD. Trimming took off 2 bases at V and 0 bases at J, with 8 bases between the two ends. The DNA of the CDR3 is TGTGCCATCAGTGAGGAGGACTATAGCAATCAGCCCCAGCATTTT. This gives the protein CAISEEDYSNQPQHF.

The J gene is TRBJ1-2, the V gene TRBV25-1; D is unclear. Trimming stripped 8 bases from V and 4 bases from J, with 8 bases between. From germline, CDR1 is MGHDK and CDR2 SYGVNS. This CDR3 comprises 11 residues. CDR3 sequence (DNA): TGTGCCAGCGGACGGGGCTATGGCTACACCTTC. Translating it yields CASGRGYGYTF.

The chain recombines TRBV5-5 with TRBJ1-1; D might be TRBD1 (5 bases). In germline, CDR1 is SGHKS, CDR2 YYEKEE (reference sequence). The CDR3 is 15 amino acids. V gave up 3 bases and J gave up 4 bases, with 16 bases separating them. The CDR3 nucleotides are TGTGCCAGCAGCTCGACAGACCAGGGCGGCACTGAAGCTTTCTTT. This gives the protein CASSSTDQGGTEAFF.

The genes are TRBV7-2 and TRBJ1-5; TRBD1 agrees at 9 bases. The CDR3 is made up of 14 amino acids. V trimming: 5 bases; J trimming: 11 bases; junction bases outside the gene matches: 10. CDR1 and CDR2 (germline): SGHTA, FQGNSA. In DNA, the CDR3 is TGTGCCAGCAGCCGACAGGGGGGCCAAGAGACCCAGCATTTT. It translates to CASSRQGGQETQHF.

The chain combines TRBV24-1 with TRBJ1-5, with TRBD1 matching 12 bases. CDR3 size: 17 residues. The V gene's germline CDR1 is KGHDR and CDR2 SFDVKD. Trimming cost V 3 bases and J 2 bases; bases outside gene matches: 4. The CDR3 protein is CATSDGDRGHRNQPQHF. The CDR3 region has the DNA TGTGCCACCAGTGATGGGGACAGGGGGCATCGCAATCAGCCCCAGCATTTT.

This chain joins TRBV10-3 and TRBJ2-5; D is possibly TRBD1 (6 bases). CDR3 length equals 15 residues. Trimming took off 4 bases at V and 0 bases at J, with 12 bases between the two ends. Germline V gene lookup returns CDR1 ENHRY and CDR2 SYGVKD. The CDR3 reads CAISAQGTYQETQYF. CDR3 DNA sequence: TGTGCCATCAGTGCGCAGGGGACCTACCAAGAGACCCAGTACTTC.

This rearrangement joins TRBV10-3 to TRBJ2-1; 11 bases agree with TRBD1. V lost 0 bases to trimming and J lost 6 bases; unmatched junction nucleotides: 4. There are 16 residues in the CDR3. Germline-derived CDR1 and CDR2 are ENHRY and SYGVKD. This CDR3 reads CAISESMGQGGNEQFF. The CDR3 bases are TGTGCCATCAGTGAGTCAATGGGACAGGGGGGCAATGAGCAGTTCTTC.

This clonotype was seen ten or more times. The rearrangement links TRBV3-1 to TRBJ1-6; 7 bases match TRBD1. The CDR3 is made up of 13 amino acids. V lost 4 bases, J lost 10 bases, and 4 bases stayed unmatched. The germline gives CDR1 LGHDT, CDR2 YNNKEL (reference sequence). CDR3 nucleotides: TGTGCCAGCAGCCGCAGACAGGGATCACCCCTCCACTTT. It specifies CASSRRQGSPLHF.

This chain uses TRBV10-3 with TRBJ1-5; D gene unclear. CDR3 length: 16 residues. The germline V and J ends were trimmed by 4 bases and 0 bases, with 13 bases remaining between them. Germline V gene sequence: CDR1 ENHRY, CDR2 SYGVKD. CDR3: CAISARSHYSNQPQHF. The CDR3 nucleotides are TGTGCCATCAGTGCTAGGTCCCATTATAGCAATCAGCCCCAGCATTTT.

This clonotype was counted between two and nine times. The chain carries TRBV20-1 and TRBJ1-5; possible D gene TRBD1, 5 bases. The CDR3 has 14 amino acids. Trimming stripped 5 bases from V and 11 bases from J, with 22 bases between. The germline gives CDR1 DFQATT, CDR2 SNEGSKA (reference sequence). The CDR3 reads CSAYGYGDGEAQHF. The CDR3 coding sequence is TGCAGTGCTTACGGTTATGGGGACGGGGAGGCCCAGCATTTT.

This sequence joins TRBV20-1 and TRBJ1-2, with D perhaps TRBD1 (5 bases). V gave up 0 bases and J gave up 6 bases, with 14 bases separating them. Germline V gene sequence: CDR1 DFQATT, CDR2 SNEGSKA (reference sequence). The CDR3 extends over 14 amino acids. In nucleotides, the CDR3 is TGCAGTGCTAGAGACGGGACCCGGGACGATGGCTACACCTTC. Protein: CSARDGTRDDGYTF.

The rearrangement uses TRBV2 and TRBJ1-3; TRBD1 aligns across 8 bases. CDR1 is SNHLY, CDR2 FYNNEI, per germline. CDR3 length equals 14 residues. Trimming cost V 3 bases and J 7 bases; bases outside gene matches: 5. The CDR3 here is CASSDGDRRNTIYF. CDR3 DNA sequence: TGTGCCAGCAGTGATGGGGACAGGCGGAACACCATATATTTT.

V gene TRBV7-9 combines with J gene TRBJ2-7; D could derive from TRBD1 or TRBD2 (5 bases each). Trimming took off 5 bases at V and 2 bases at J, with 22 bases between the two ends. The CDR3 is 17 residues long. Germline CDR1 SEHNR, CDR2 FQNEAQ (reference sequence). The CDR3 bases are TGTGCCAGCAGCCCTCAGCCAGGGAGAGCAGGGACCTACGAGCAGTACTTC. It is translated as CASSPQPGRAGTYEQYF.

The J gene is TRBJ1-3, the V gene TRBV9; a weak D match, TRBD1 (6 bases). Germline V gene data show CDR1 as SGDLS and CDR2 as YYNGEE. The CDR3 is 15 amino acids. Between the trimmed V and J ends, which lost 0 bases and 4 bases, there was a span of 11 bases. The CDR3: CASSVEGTWGNTIYF. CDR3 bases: TGTGCCAGCAGCGTAGAGGGGACATGGGGAAACACCATATATTTT.

The CDR3 coding sequence is TGTGCCAGCAGTCCTCTAGCGGGGGCCTCTGGTTATGGCTACACCTTC. This encodes CASSPLAGASGYGYTF. V and J are TRBV2 and TRBJ1-2; possible D gene TRBD1, 6 bases. In germline, CDR1 is SNHLY, CDR2 FYNNEI. The CDR3 spans 16 residues. The V gene lost 5 bases and the J gene lost 5 bases, with 21 bases spanning the gap.

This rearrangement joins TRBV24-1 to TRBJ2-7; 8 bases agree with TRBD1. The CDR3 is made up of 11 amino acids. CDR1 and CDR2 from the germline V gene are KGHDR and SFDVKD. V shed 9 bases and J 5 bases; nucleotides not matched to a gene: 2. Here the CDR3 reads CATSGGNEQYF. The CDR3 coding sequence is TGTGCCACCTCAGGGGGCAACGAGCAGTACTTC.

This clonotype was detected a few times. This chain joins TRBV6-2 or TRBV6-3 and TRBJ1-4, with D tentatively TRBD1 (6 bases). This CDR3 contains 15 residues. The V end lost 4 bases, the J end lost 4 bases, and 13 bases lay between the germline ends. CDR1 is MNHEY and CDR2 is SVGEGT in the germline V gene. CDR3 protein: CASSFPGRGNEKLFF. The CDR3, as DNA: TGTGCCAGCAGTTTCCCCGGCAGGGGTAATGAAAAACTGTTTTTT.

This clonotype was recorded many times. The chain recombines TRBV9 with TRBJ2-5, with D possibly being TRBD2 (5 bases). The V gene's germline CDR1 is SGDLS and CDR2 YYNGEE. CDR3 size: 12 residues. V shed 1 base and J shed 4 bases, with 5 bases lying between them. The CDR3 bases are TGTGCCAGCAGCGTAAGCGGAGAGACCCAGTACTTC. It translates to CASSVSGETQYF.

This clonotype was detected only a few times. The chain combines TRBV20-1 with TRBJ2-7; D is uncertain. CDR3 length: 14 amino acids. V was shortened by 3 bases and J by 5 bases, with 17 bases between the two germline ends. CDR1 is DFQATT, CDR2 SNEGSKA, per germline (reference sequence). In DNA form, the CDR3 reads TGCAGTGCTAGGTTGCCCGGGCGGAACGACGAGCAGTACTTC. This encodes CSARLPGRNDEQYF.

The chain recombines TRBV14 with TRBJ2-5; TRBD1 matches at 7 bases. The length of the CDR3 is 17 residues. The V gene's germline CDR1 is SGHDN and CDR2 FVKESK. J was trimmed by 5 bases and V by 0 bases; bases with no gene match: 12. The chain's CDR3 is CASSQDTGDNRGETQYF. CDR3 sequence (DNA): TGTGCCAGCAGCCAAGATACAGGGGACAACAGAGGGGAGACCCAGTACTTC. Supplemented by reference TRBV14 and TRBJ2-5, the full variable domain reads EAGVTQFPSHSVIEKGQTVTLRCDPISGHDNLYWYRRVMGKEIKFLLHFVKESKQDESGMPNNRFLAERTGGTYSTLKVQPAELEDSGVYFCASSQDTGDNRGETQYFGPGTRLLVL.

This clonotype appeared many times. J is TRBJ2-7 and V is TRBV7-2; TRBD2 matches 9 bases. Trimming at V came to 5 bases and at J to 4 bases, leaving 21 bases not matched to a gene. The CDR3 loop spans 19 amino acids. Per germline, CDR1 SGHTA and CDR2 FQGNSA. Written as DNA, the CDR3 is TGTGCCAGCAGCCAATTTGCCGTAGCGGGAGAAGGTCGGGCATACGAGCAGTACTTC. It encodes CASSQFAVAGEGRAYEQYF. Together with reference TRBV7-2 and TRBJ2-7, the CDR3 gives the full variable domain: GAGVSQSPSNKVTEKGKDVELRCDPISGHTALYWYRQSLGQGLEFLIYFQGNSAPDKSGLPSDRFSAERTGGSVSTLTIQRTQQEDSAVYLCASSQFAVAGEGRAYEQYFGPGTRLTVT.

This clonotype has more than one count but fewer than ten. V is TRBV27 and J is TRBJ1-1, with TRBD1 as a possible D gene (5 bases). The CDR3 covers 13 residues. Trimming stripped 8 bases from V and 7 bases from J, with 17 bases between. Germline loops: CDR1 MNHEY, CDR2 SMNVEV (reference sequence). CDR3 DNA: TGTGCCAGCGGGCTACGGCGTGGGGGTGAAGCTTTCTTT. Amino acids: CASGLRRGGEAFF.

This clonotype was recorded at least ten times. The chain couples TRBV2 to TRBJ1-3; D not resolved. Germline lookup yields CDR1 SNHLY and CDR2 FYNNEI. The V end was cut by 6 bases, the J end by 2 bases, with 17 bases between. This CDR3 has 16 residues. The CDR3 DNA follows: TGTGCCAGCAGATCTTCGGGGATTGGGGCTGGAAACACCATATATTTT. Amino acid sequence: CASRSSGIGAGNTIYF.

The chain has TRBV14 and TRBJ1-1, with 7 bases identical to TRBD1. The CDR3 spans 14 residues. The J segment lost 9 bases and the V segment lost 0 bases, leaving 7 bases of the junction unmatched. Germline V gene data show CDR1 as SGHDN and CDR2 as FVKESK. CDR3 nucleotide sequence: TGTGCCAGCAGCCAAGAACTTGGGACAGCTAAAGCTTTCTTT. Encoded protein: CASSQELGTAKAFF.

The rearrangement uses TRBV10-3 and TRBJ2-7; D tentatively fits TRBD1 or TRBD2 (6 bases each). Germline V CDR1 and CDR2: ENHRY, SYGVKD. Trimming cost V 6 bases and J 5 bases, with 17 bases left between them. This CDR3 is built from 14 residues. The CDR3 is CAISPEGGSDEQYF. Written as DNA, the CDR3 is TGTGCCATCAGCCCTGAGGGGGGTAGTGACGAGCAGTACTTC.

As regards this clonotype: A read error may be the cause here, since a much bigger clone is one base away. The DNA for the CDR3 is TGTGCCAGCAGTGACAATTTCGACACTGAAGCTTTCTTT. This translates into CASSDNFDTEAFF. V gene TRBV12-3 or TRBV12-4 combines with J gene TRBJ1-1, with no clear D. Trimming removed 5 bases at V and 3 bases at J, with 10 bases between. The CDR3 totals 13 residues.